This entry concerns a single T cell receptor beta chain. The CDR3 runs to 13 residues. V was cut by 9 bases and J by 0 bases, with 11 bases left in between. Looked up from germline, CDR1 is SNHLY and CDR2 is FYNNEI. This record comes from a study of blood T cell repertoires in COVID-19. On the study more broadly: Samples taken during acute and convalescent COVID-19 were collected in the United States, Italy and Spain.

As originally analysed: For nucleated cells, counts were estimated from reference gene primer amplification. The method was immunoSEQ multiplex PCR; TCRdb's version includes in-frame clones alone and lacks a portion of them. That table furnishes V, J and clone size, whereas the DNA furnished D and trimming. In the table there are 150,000 to 200,000 clones, 65% to 85% of which are singletons. This receptor was identified in a woman in her 30s with acute or convalescent COVID-19. The sample was peripheral blood. This chain joins TRBV2 and TRBJ1-2; the D gene is possibly TRBD1 (6 bases). This CDR3 is CARSGVSNYGYTF. The DNA of the CDR3 is TGTGCCAGATCAGGGGTCTCTAACTATGGCTACACCTTC.